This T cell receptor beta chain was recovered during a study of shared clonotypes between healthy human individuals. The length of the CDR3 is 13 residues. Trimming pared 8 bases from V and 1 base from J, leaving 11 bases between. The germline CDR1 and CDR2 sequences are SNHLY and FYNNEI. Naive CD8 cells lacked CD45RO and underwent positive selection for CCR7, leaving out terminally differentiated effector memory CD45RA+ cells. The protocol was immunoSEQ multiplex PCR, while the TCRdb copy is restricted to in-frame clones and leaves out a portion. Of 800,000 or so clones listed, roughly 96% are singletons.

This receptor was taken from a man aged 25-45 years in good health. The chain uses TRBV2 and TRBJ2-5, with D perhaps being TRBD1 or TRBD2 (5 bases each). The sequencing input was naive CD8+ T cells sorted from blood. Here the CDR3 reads CASGRQTQETQYF. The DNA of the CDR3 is TGTGCCAGCGGGAGACAGACCCAAGAGACCCAGTACTTC.